This TCR beta chain is drawn from a study of CD8 T cells in ankylosing spondylitis. Whole-study results and caveats: Matched ankylosing spondylitis synovial fluid reportedly showed significant enrichment of disease-linked clones.

Library preparation for TCR beta used quantitative 5'-RACE with molecular barcodes. One entry per CDR3 protein results from TCRdb running MiXCR on the 5' RACE reads. This table holds 25,000 to 35,000 distinct CDR3 sequences, about 5.2% found once. Losses at the gene ends were 4 bases for V and 4 bases for J; bases not matched to a gene: 6. From germline, CDR1 is SGDLS and CDR2 YYNGEE. CDR3 length equals 15 residues. The table lists this clonotype with a few counts. Its antigen remains unknown. The sequence derives from a female donor with ankylosing spondylitis or in good health (not recorded which). The material sequenced was blood, either unsorted or a sorted T cell fraction (not recorded which). The rearrangement links TRBV9 to TRBJ2-1; 9 positions match TRBD2. The DNA of the CDR3 is TGTGCCAGCAGCCCGACTAGCGGAGCTTACAATGAGCAGTTCTTC. This gives the protein CASSPTSGAYNEQFF.